A single sample is the source of the 8 T cell receptor beta chains below, sequenced in a study of early T cells in non-severe SARS-CoV-2 infection. TCRdb used MiXCR to reprocess the 5' RACE reads, holding one entry per CDR3 protein. The table lists tens of thousands of distinct CDR3 sequences, roughly 4.9% of them singletons. The sample taken for sequencing was whole blood. These receptors were collected from an adult who was a healthcare worker with PCR-confirmed SARS-CoV-2 infection or an uninfected control (not recorded which).

The table lists this clonotype with many counts. The gene calls are TRBV7-2 and TRBJ1-5, with unresolved D. The CDR3 spans 15 residues. The germline V and J ends were trimmed by 3 bases and 2 bases, with 11 bases remaining between them. Germline CDR1 and CDR2: SGHTA and FQGNSA. This chain's CDR3 is CASSFRGAGNQPQHF. DNA of the CDR3: TGTGCCAGCAGCTTCCGGGGAGCCGGCAATCAGCCCCAGCATTTT.

This clonotype was detected a few times. The rearrangement uses TRBV3-1 and TRBJ1-2; D is undetermined. The CDR3 length is 13 residues. Trimming left V 4 bases short and J 6 bases short, with 12 bases between. Per germline, CDR1 LGHDT and CDR2 YNNKEL (reference sequence). CDR3 coding DNA: TGTGCCAGCAGCCCCCGACGTTTTGATGGCTACACCTTC. It encodes CASSPRRFDGYTF.

This clonotype was found many times. The junction and the germline gene differ at one end; a read error may be behind it. The V and J genes are TRBV5-1 and TRBJ1-1; perhaps TRBD1 as D (5 bases). From germline, CDR1 is SGHRS and CDR2 YFSETQ. The CDR3 contains 13 residues. CDR3 sequence: CASSLYGGAEAFF. Here the CDR3 DNA reads TGTGCCAGCAGCTTGTATGGGGGGGCTGAAGCTTTCTTT.

CDR3 region: CASKTSGTFSYEEQYF. The DNA of the CDR3 is TGTGCCAGCAAGACCTCCGGGACCTTCTCCTACGAAGAGCAGTACTTC. The chain recombines TRBV21-1 with TRBJ2-7; the table gives TRBD1 as D, unverified against the DNA. TRBV21-1 is a pseudogene. The CDR3 extends over 16 amino acids.

This clonotype was seen repeatedly, ten times or more. This rearrangement joins TRBV29-1 to TRBJ2-1, with 10 bases lining up with TRBD2. This CDR3 comprises 13 residues. V lost 4 bases to trimming and J lost 7 bases; unmatched junction nucleotides: 4. Germline assignment: CDR1 SQVTM and CDR2 ANQGSEA. The CDR3 spells CSVASGRGNEQFF. CDR3 nucleotides: TGCAGCGTTGCGAGCGGGAGGGGAAATGAGCAGTTCTTC.

The sample holds many counts of this clonotype. The rearrangement uses TRBV28 and TRBJ2-1, with TRBD2 as a possible D gene (6 bases). V gave up 3 bases and J gave up 0 bases, with 15 bases separating them. This CDR3 has 17 residues. Germline CDR1 is MDHEN and CDR2 is SYDVKM. This CDR3 is CASSFLGAGSSYNEQFF. The CDR3 bases are TGTGCCAGCAGTTTTCTGGGCGCGGGAAGCTCCTACAATGAGCAGTTCTTC.

This clonotype was seen ten or more times. The rearrangement links TRBV4-3 to TRBJ2-1, with TRBD1 identical over 8 bases. The CDR3 extends over 15 amino acids. Germline V gene data show CDR1 as LGHNA and CDR2 as YSLEER. Trimming at V came to 1 base and at J to 4 bases, leaving 3 bases not matched to a gene. The DNA of the CDR3 is TGCGCCAGCAGCCAAGCCCAGGGGGCTTACAATGAGCAGTTCTTC. Its protein product is CASSQAQGAYNEQFF.

This clonotype appeared many times. V is TRBV13 and J is TRBJ2-5; unclear D gene. Looked up from germline, CDR1 is PRHDT and CDR2 is FYEKMQ (reference sequence). The V and J ends lost 4 bases and 4 bases respectively, with 16 bases between them. CDR3 length: 15 amino acids. CDR3 amino acids: CASSSGTAGRETQYF. The CDR3, as DNA: TGTGCCAGCAGCTCGGGCACAGCTGGGCGAGAGACCCAGTACTTC.